These 32 T cell receptor beta chains were all obtained from the same sample, sequenced in a study of metastatic and nonmetastatic thyroid tumors. TCRdb reanalyzed the PCR reads with MiXCR. The profile shows about 39,000 clones, approximately 17% of them singletons. All patients were treatment-naive before thyroid surgery. Sequencing input: tumor tissue. The receptor set was obtained from a female donor with papillary thyroid cancer or a benign thyroid nodule (not recorded which). Some clones in this sample may be carry-over from other donors' samples.

Points on this clone: The junction differs from germline at one of its ends, possibly a read error. This chain connects TRBV6-5 to TRBJ1-2, with a weak D call TRBD1 (6 bases). CDR1 and CDR2 from the germline V gene are MNHEY and SVGAGI. This CDR3 contains 18 residues. CDR3 sequence (DNA): TGTGCCGGCAGTTACGCAAGTACGGACAGATCATCTAACTATGTCTACACCTTC. Translated, it gives CAGSYASTDRSSNYVYTF.

This clone was counted only a few times. The junction shows a germline mismatch at one end, possibly a read error. V usage is TRBV6-1 and J usage is TRBJ2-2; no firm D call. Germline V gene data show CDR1 as MNHNS and CDR2 as SASEGT. CDR3 size: 13 residues. The CDR3 loop reads CASSKANNGELFF. As DNA, the CDR3 is TGTGCCAGCAGTAAAGCGAACAACGGGGAGCTGTTTTTT.

The table lists this clone with many counts. V and J are TRBV2 and TRBJ2-5, with a weak D call TRBD2 (5 bases). The ends were cut back, 8 bases at V and 4 bases at J, with 14 bases in the middle. Per germline, CDR1 SNHLY and CDR2 FYNNEI. This CDR3 has 13 residues. In DNA, the CDR3 is TGTGCCAGCGCGCTAGCTAGATCAGAGACCCAGTACTTC. Translated: CASALARSETQYF.

At least ten counts were recorded for this clone. Here the CDR3 reads CASSLVGGKGHTYF. The CDR3, as DNA: TGTGCCAGCAGCTTAGTGGGGGGGAAGGGGCACACGTACTTC. V is TRBV7-9 and J is TRBJ2-7; 7 nucleotides line up with TRBD2. Germline CDR1 SEHNR, CDR2 FQNEAQ (reference sequence). The CDR3 runs to 14 residues. The ends lost 1 base at V and 12 bases at J; junction bases unmatched: 12.

The chain has TRBV5-8 and TRBJ2-7; D unresolved. The length of the CDR3 is 14 residues. V was pared by 0 bases and J by 2 bases, with 9 bases between. Germline CDR1 is SGHTS and CDR2 is YDEGEE. CDR3 protein: CASSLGPGPYEQYF. The CDR3 DNA reads TGTGCCAGCAGCTTGGGTCCCGGCCCCTACGAGCAGTACTTC.

This clone is classed as medium-sized (0.01 to 0.1%). The V call is TRBV2, the J call TRBJ2-7, with 9 bases aligning to TRBD1. The V and J ends lost 8 bases and 3 bases, in that order; junction bases with no gene match: 5. The CDR3 runs 13 residues. Germline V gene data show CDR1 as SNHLY and CDR2 as FYNNEI. CDR3 sequence: CASGGQGIYEQYF. Written as DNA, the CDR3 is TGTGCCAGCGGGGGACAGGGAATCTACGAGCAGTACTTC.

This clone was counted many times. The rearrangement links TRBV2 to TRBJ1-4; D not certain. In germline, CDR1 is SNHLY, CDR2 FYNNEI. The CDR3 is 14 amino acids. V was pared by 4 bases and J by 4 bases, with 10 bases between. This CDR3 reads CASSAGSLNEKLFF. CDR3 bases: TGTGCCAGCAGTGCTGGGTCCCTTAATGAAAAACTGTTTTTT.

This clone was detected a few times. The chain links TRBV24-1 to TRBJ2-1; 9 bases agree with TRBD1. CDR1 and CDR2 from the germline V gene are KGHDR and SFDVKD. This CDR3 is 13 amino acids long. J lost 12 bases, V lost 3 bases, and 5 bases had no gene match. The DNA for the CDR3 is TGTGCCACCAGTGATCCCGGGACAGGGAGGCAGTTCTTC. This translates into CATSDPGTGRQFF.

This clone has at least ten counts. The rearrangement links TRBV28 to TRBJ2-1; D is tentatively TRBD1 or TRBD2 (6 bases each). V shed 6 bases and J shed 1 base, with 16 bases lying between them. The CDR3 has 16 amino acids. Germline loops: CDR1 MDHEN, CDR2 SYDVKM. Here the CDR3 reads CASSIPGAGSYNEQFF. DNA for the CDR3: TGTGCCAGCAGCATTCCGGGGGCGGGGTCCTACAATGAGCAGTTCTTC.

This clone was recorded many times. V gene TRBV20-1 combines with J gene TRBJ2-2; D uncertain. Germline loops: CDR1 DFQATT, CDR2 SNEGSKA (reference sequence). The CDR3 loop spans 14 amino acids. V was pared by 3 bases and J by 0 bases, with 8 bases between. This chain's CDR3 is CSARGRANTGELFF. The CDR3 DNA reads as TGCAGTGCTAGGGGTAGGGCGAACACCGGGGAGCTGTTTTTT.

This clone was found many times. The chain employs TRBV5-5 and TRBJ1-5; 8 bases map to TRBD1. Germline lookup yields CDR1 SGHKS and CDR2 YYEKEE (reference sequence). V trimming: 0 bases; J trimming: 6 bases; junction bases outside the gene matches: 5. This CDR3 is 15 amino acids long. The CDR3 here is CASSLGQGQGQPQHF. CDR3 bases: TGTGCCAGCAGCTTGGGACAGGGGCAAGGTCAGCCCCAGCATTTT.

This clone was detected many times. As DNA, the CDR3 is TGCAGTGCCCACAAGGGGTCCCTAGAAAAACTGTTTTTT. Translation gives CSAHKGSLEKLFF. The genes are TRBV20-1 and TRBJ1-4; D perhaps matches TRBD1 (5 bases). With 6 bases removed from V and 8 bases from J, the gap between germline ends came to 16 bases. This CDR3 is built from 13 residues. Germline V gene lookup returns CDR1 DFQATT and CDR2 SNEGSKA (reference sequence).

For the CDR3, the DNA is TGCAGTGCTAGAGACTTGAGGGGATGGACTGAAGCTTTCTTT. Amino acid sequence: CSARDLRGWTEAFF. The chain links TRBV20-1 to TRBJ1-1, with D possibly being TRBD1 (5 bases). The CDR3 is made up of 14 amino acids. The germline gives CDR1 DFQATT, CDR2 SNEGSKA (reference sequence). Between the trimmed V and J ends, which lost 0 bases and 5 bases, there was a span of 13 bases.

This clone was counted many times. The chain has TRBV2 and TRBJ2-3; D gene ambiguous. The V gene lost 8 bases and the J gene lost 2 bases, with 20 bases spanning the gap. There are 16 residues in the CDR3. Germline V gene data show CDR1 as SNHLY and CDR2 as FYNNEI. CDR3 bases: TGTGCCAGCCGCTCAGTATTCCACTATCCCACAGATACGCAGTATTTT. As protein: CASRSVFHYPTDTQYF. The whole variable domain, remainder taken from reference TRBV2 and TRBJ2-3, is EPEVTQTPSHQVTQMGQEVILRCVPISNHLYFYWYRQILGQKVEFLVSFYNNEISEKSEIFDDQFSVERPDGSNFTLKIRSTKLEDSAMYFCASRSVFHYPTDTQYFGPGTRLTVL.

There are a few counts of this clone. The chain couples TRBV6-2 or TRBV6-3 to TRBJ2-2, with TRBD2 matching 13 bases. V was clipped by 0 bases and J by 4 bases; unmatched bases: 5. The CDR3 is 18 amino acids. Per germline, CDR1 MNHEY and CDR2 SVGEGT. In DNA form, the CDR3 reads TGTGCCAGCAGTTACTCACTAGCGGGGGGGACGTCCACCGGGGAGCTGTTTTTT. Its translation: CASSYSLAGGTSTGELFF.

This clone was picked up many times. The genes are TRBV7-2 and TRBJ1-1; D might be TRBD1 (6 bases). From germline, CDR1 is SGHTA and CDR2 FQGNSA. Trimming shortened V by 4 bases and J by 10 bases, and 25 bases separated the two germline ends. The length of the CDR3 is 16 residues. The CDR3 spells CASSSSAGGALFGAFF. In DNA form, the CDR3 reads TGTGCCAGCAGCTCCAGCGCCGGGGGCGCATTATTTGGAGCTTTCTTT.

This clone was recorded at least ten times. The chain recombines TRBV20-1 with TRBJ1-2; tentatively, D is TRBD1 (6 bases). Germline values: CDR1 DFQATT, CDR2 SNEGSKA (reference sequence). V was clipped by 4 bases and J by 5 bases, with 14 bases between them. The CDR3 loop spans 13 amino acids. The CDR3 DNA is TGCAGTGCTATCCCGGGGGCGCAATATGGCTACACCTTC. As protein: CSAIPGAQYGYTF.

In this sample, this clone turned up many times. The chain joins TRBV10-2 to TRBJ2-3; tentatively, D is TRBD2 (6 bases). Germline assignment: CDR1 WSHSY and CDR2 SAAADI. The CDR3 sequence is 16 residues long. Trimming shortened V by 6 bases and J by 1 base, and 17 bases separated the two germline ends. This CDR3 reads CASRPFLGEGTDTQYF. CDR3 coding DNA: TGCGCCAGCAGACCCTTTCTCGGGGAGGGCACAGATACGCAGTATTTT.

This clone was counted ten times or more. This chain joins TRBV28 and TRBJ2-1; 8 bases are a match to TRBD2. Germline CDR1 MDHEN, CDR2 SYDVKM. The CDR3 has 15 residues. J was trimmed by 5 bases and V by 6 bases; bases with no gene match: 9. This CDR3 is CASSLLAADHNEQFF. CDR3 nucleotide sequence: TGTGCCAGCAGCCTACTAGCGGCCGACCACAATGAGCAGTTCTTC.

V is TRBV20-1 and J is TRBJ2-7; D is possibly TRBD1 (5 bases). Germline-derived CDR1 and CDR2 are DFQATT and SNEGSKA (reference sequence). V gave up 7 bases and J gave up 3 bases, with 13 bases separating them. This CDR3 has 12 residues. CDR3 sequence (DNA): TGCAGTGTCTTGACAGTTAGCTACGAGCAGTACTTC. It translates to CSVLTVSYEQYF.

This clone was counted ten times or more. V is TRBV19 and J is TRBJ2-4, with 12 bases matching TRBD2. V lost 3 bases and J lost 6; bases outside the gene matches: 6. The CDR3 sequence is 16 residues long. CDR1 LNHDA and CDR2 SQIVND come from the germline V gene (reference sequence). CDR3 amino acids: CASSILAGGHGNIQYF. CDR3 nucleotides: TGTGCCAGTAGTATCCTAGCGGGAGGGCATGGAAACATTCAGTACTTC.

This rearrangement joins TRBV11-3 to TRBJ2-1; D not resolved. V dropped 5 bases and J dropped 3 bases, with 11 bases sitting between them. From germline, CDR1 is SGHNT and CDR2 YENEEA. The CDR3 loop spans 14 amino acids. CDR3 loop: CASSDPLLYNEQFF. In DNA form, the CDR3 reads TGTGCCAGCAGCGACCCTCTGCTCTACAATGAGCAGTTCTTC.

This clone was counted only a few times. A much larger clone lies one base from this, so it may be a read error. J is TRBJ2-7 and V is TRBV10-3; TRBD1 matches 9 bases. The germline V gene encodes CDR1 ENHRY and CDR2 SYGVKD. The CDR3 totals 13 residues. CDR3 sequence: CATRTGVMYEQHF. CDR3 nucleotide sequence: TGTGCCACCAGGACAGGGGTGATGTACGAGCAGCACTTC.

This clone was seen many times. The genes are TRBV7-9 and TRBJ2-1, with a weak D call TRBD1 (6 bases). The germline V and J ends were trimmed by 6 bases and 11 bases, with 11 bases remaining between them. The CDR3 contains 11 residues. Germline V lookup: CDR1 SEHNR, CDR2 FQNEAQ (reference sequence). The CDR3 here is CASRYREKQFF. The CDR3 DNA follows: TGTGCCAGCAGGTACAGGGAGAAGCAGTTCTTC.

This clone showed up many times. This sequence joins TRBV11-2 and TRBJ2-5; perhaps TRBD1 as D (5 bases). There are 13 residues in the CDR3. Germline lookup yields CDR1 SGHAT and CDR2 FQNNGV. Trimming removed 1 base from V and 9 bases from J, with 12 bases in between. The DNA of the CDR3 is TGTGCCAGCAGCTTAGCCCCGTTAGGGGCCCAGTACTTC. Translating gives CASSLAPLGAQYF.

On this clone itself: A read error is possible here, since a much larger clone lies one base away. The CDR3 protein is CSVRYREGNEQFF. The CDR3 region has the DNA TGCAGCGTCCGGTACAGGGAAGGCAATGAGCAGTTCTTC. The V gene is TRBV29-1, the J gene TRBJ2-1; maybe TRBD1 (6 bases). Germline values: CDR1 SQVTM, CDR2 ANQGSEA. The CDR3 totals 13 residues. The V end lost 6 bases, the J end lost 6 bases, and 15 bases lay between the germline ends.

The DNA for the CDR3 is TGTGCCAGCAGCTTAGTCGGGACAGACTACAATGAGCAGTTCTTC. It encodes CASSLVGTDYNEQFF. The chain carries TRBV11-2 and TRBJ2-1; 7 bases agree with TRBD1. The ends lost 1 base at V and 3 bases at J; junction bases unmatched: 3. The CDR3 is 15 residues long. Per the germline V gene, CDR1 is SGHAT and CDR2 is FQNNGV. Filled out from reference TRBV11-2 and TRBJ2-1, the complete variable domain reads EAGVAQSPRYKIIEKRQSVAFWCNPISGHATLYWYQQILGQGPKLLIQFQNNGVVDDSQLPKDRFSAERLKGVDSTLKIQPAKLEDSAVYLCASSLVGTDYNEQFFGPGTRLTVL.

This clone was found many times. The chain uses TRBV3-1 and TRBJ2-1, with 9 bases that match TRBD2. CDR3 length equals 16 residues. Germline lookup yields CDR1 LGHDT and CDR2 YNNKEL (reference sequence). V shed 3 bases and J 5 bases; nucleotides not matched to a gene: 8. The CDR3 region is CASSHPILAGHNEQFF. CDR3 nucleotides: TGTGCCAGCAGCCATCCTATTCTAGCGGGGCACAATGAGCAGTTCTTC.

This clone is deemed medium-sized. This CDR3 is CASSVDPGQGMNTEAFF. DNA for the CDR3: TGTGCCAGCAGCGTAGACCCCGGACAGGGGATGAACACTGAAGCTTTCTTT. This chain uses TRBV9 with TRBJ1-1, with 9 bases aligning to TRBD1. CDR3 length equals 17 residues. The germline gives CDR1 SGDLS, CDR2 YYNGEE. Germline trimming cut 0 bases from V and 0 bases from J; bases unmatched to any gene: 6.

This clone was seen ten or more times. The rearrangement uses TRBV20-1 and TRBJ2-1, with D possibly matching TRBD2 (7 bases). CDR3 length: 15 residues. Trimming removed 2 bases from V and 4 bases from J, with 15 bases in between. Germline assignment: CDR1 DFQATT and CDR2 SNEGSKA (reference sequence). The CDR3 nucleotides read TGCAGTGCTAGAAAAAGGGGGGGTACATACAATGAGCAGTTCTTC. Translation gives CSARKRGGTYNEQFF.

At least ten counts were recorded for this clone. The chain employs TRBV12-3 or TRBV12-4 and TRBJ2-3; unclear D gene. The CDR3 is 14 amino acids. V lost 5 bases and J 0 bases, leaving 9 bases between the germline ends. The CDR3 loop reads CASSKTDSTDTQYF. CDR3 coding DNA: TGTGCCAGCAGTAAGACTGATAGCACAGATACGCAGTATTTT.

The rearrangement joins TRBV11-1 to TRBJ2-7, with a tentative D call TRBD2 (6 bases). The ends were cut back, 5 bases at V and 2 bases at J, with 19 bases in the middle. Germline V CDR1 and CDR2: SGHAT, FQDESV (reference sequence). The CDR3 runs to 16 residues. The CDR3 DNA is TGTGCCAGCAGCCCCCGGGCGGAGGGACCAACCTACGAGCAGTACTTC. Protein product: CASSPRAEGPTYEQYF.